These T cell receptor beta chains were read from a single sample in a study of blood T cell repertoires in COVID-19. Some clones are missing from TCRdb's copy, which holds only in-frame ones; the method was immunoSEQ multiplex PCR. The sample contains roughly 250,000 clones, around 89% of which appear only once. What was sequenced was peripheral blood. These TCRs come from a man aged 25-40 years with acute or convalescent COVID-19. The CDR3 runs from the conserved cysteine through the conserved F or W. The D gene is left open where the match is weak. The size of a clone is reported for some rows only, either as once, few or many, or as a class for expanded clones.

j_gene: TRBJ1-5
v_gene: TRBV21-1
abundance: once
d_gene: NA
CDR3aa: CASSPVGQADSNQPQHF
CDR3nt: TGTGCCAGCAGCCCCGTCGGACAGGCGGATAGCAATCAGCCCCAGCATTTT

j_gene: TRBJ1-4
v_gene: TRBV25-1
abundance: once
d_gene: NA
CDR3aa: CASSEYRDSGEKLFF
CDR3nt: TGTGCCAGCAGTGAGTACAGGGATTCAGGGGAAAAACTGTTTTTT

j_gene: TRBJ1-2
v_gene: TRBV4-1
abundance: NA
d_gene: NA
CDR3aa: CASSQPLGGDGYTF
CDR3nt: TGCGCCAGCAGCCAACCGCTTGGAGGCGACGGCTACACCTTC

j_gene: TRBJ2-2
v_gene: TRBV9
abundance: NA
d_gene: NA
CDR3aa: CASSSLAGELFF
CDR3nt: TGTGCCAGCAGTAGTCTAGCCGGGGAGCTGTTTTTT

j_gene: TRBJ2-1
v_gene: TRBV10-3
abundance: NA
d_gene: TRBD2
CDR3aa: CAISDPGLAGGNEQFF
CDR3nt: TGTGCCATCAGTGACCCCGGACTAGCGGGAGGCAATGAGCAGTTCTTC

j_gene: TRBJ1-2
v_gene: TRBV30
abundance: NA
d_gene: NA
CDR3aa: CAWSVQPNYGYTF
CDR3nt: TGTGCCTGGAGTGTACAACCTAACTATGGCTACACCTTC

j_gene: TRBJ1-2
v_gene: TRBV15
abundance: NA
d_gene: TRBD1
CDR3aa: CATSRELTGGDGYTF
CDR3nt: TGTGCCACCAGCCGAGAGCTTACAGGGGGCGATGGCTACACCTTC

j_gene: TRBJ1-1
v_gene: TRBV29-1
abundance: NA
d_gene: TRBD1
CDR3aa: CSVQETGDTEAFF
CDR3nt: TGCAGCGTCCAAGAGACAGGGGACACTGAAGCTTTCTTT

j_gene: TRBJ1-1
v_gene: TRBV2
abundance: NA
d_gene: TRBD1
CDR3aa: CASSAVGQGRGRTFF
CDR3nt: TGTGCCAGCAGTGCCGTTGGACAGGGACGTGGAAGAACTTTCTTT

j_gene: TRBJ2-1
v_gene: TRBV11-3
abundance: NA
d_gene: TRBD2
CDR3aa: CASSLVTSGNNEQFF
CDR3nt: TGTGCCAGCAGCTTAGTGACTAGCGGAAACAATGAGCAGTTCTTC

j_gene: TRBJ2-7
v_gene: TRBV6-6
abundance: NA
d_gene: TRBD1
CDR3aa: CASSGGQGPYEQYF
CDR3nt: TGTGCCAGCAGCGGCGGACAGGGGCCCTACGAGCAGTACTTC

j_gene: TRBJ2-5
v_gene: TRBV9
abundance: once
d_gene: NA
CDR3aa: CASSVGDSIQETQYF
CDR3nt: TGTGCCAGCAGCGTAGGGGACTCAATCCAAGAGACCCAGTACTTC

j_gene: TRBJ2-4
v_gene: TRBV21-1
abundance: NA
d_gene: NA
CDR3aa: CASSTCWGGAGVCAKNIQYF
CDR3nt: TGTGCCAGCAGCACGTGTTGGGGGGGCGCTGGGGTTTGCGCCAAAAACATTCAGTACTTC

j_gene: TRBJ1-1
v_gene: TRBV6-5
abundance: few
d_gene: TRBD1
CDR3aa: CASRGQGDTEAFF
CDR3nt: TGTGCCAGCAGAGGACAGGGGGATACTGAAGCTTTCTTT

j_gene: TRBJ1-1
v_gene: TRBV11-2
abundance: NA
d_gene: NA
CDR3aa: CASSLLTEAFF
CDR3nt: TGTGCCAGCAGCTTACTCACTGAAGCTTTCTTT

j_gene: TRBJ2-5
v_gene: TRBV5-1
abundance: NA
d_gene: TRBD2
CDR3aa: CASSRGGEQETQYF
CDR3nt: TGCGCCAGCAGCAGGGGAGGGGAGCAAGAGACCCAGTACTTC

j_gene: TRBJ2-1
v_gene: TRBV27
abundance: NA
d_gene: TRBD1
CDR3aa: CASSSSPLLQGLSSYNEQFF
CDR3nt: TGTGCCAGCAGTTCTTCCCCTCTCCTACAGGGGCTTTCCTCCTACAATGAGCAGTTCTTC

j_gene: TRBJ1-6
v_gene: TRBV9
abundance: NA
d_gene: TRBD1
CDR3aa: CASSVRQGQGVGSPLHF
CDR3nt: TGTGCCAGCAGCGTACGTCAGGGACAGGGTGTTGGCTCACCCCTCCACTTT

j_gene: TRBJ1-2
v_gene: TRBV19
abundance: NA
d_gene: NA
CDR3aa: CATKRQEWGYGYTF
CDR3nt: TGTGCCACAAAACGACAGGAATGGGGCTATGGCTACACCTTC

j_gene: TRBJ1-1
v_gene: TRBV5-1
abundance: NA
d_gene: TRBD1
CDR3aa: CASSVRQGSGTEAFF
CDR3nt: TGCGCCAGCAGCGTGAGACAGGGCTCCGGCACTGAAGCTTTCTTT

j_gene: TRBJ2-3
v_gene: TRBV25-1
abundance: NA
d_gene: TRBD1
CDR3aa: CASSEYKDRVGQYF
CDR3nt: TGTGCCAGCAGTGAATATAAGGACAGGGTGGGGCAGTATTTT

j_gene: TRBJ1-1
v_gene: TRBV5-1
abundance: few
d_gene: NA
CDR3aa: CASRREGTEAFF
CDR3nt: TGCGCCAGCAGGAGGGAGGGCACTGAAGCTTTCTTT

j_gene: TRBJ1-1
v_gene: TRBV6-5
abundance: NA
d_gene: NA
CDR3aa: CASTPRPGQSKAFF
CDR3nt: TGTGCCAGCACCCCCCGCCCGGGACAATCTAAAGCTTTCTTT

j_gene: TRBJ1-2
v_gene: TRBV28
abundance: NA
d_gene: NA
CDR3aa: CASNLGGAGSVGYTF
CDR3nt: TGTGCCAGCAACCTGGGGGGGGCAGGATCGGTGGGCTACACCTTC

j_gene: TRBJ2-7
v_gene: TRBV7-2
abundance: NA
d_gene: TRBD2
CDR3aa: CASSSGTSGRVQYF
CDR3nt: TGTGCCAGCAGCTCCGGGACTAGCGGGAGGGTTCAGTACTTC

j_gene: TRBJ2-3
v_gene: TRBV28
abundance: NA
d_gene: NA
CDR3aa: CASSMGLGQRTDTQYF
CDR3nt: TGTGCCAGCAGTATGGGCCTCGGACAGCGCACAGATACGCAGTATTTT